The 10 T cell receptor beta chains below all came from one sample that was sequenced in a study of shared clonotypes between healthy human individuals. Only in-frame clones appear in the TCRdb table, and some are missing; sequencing was by immunoSEQ multiplex PCR. In the table there are approximately 2.5 million clones, roughly 92% of which are singletons. The specimen sequenced was naive CD4+ T cells sorted from blood. Subset reported: CD45RA+ positively selected. The receptors originated from a man aged 18 to 35 in good health.

CDR3 nucleotide sequence: TGTGCCAGCAGCCAGAGCGGGGGGAGTACAGATACGCAGTATTTT. It codes for CASSQSGGSTDTQYF. The chain joins TRBV11-2 to TRBJ2-3; TRBD2 aligns across 9 bases. V was clipped by 5 bases and J by 3 bases; unmatched bases: 6. The CDR3 loop spans 15 amino acids. Germline loops: CDR1 SGHAT, CDR2 FQNNGV.

This rearrangement joins TRBV4-1 to TRBJ1-6; unclear D gene. In germline, CDR1 is MGHRA, CDR2 YSYEKL. There are 19 residues in the CDR3. V lost 0 bases to trimming and J lost 0 bases, with 15 bases between them. DNA for the CDR3: TGCGCCAGCAGCCAAGACAGGCTGCAGGCGTTCTCCTATAATTCACCCCTCCACTTT. It codes for CASSQDRLQAFSYNSPLHF.

This clone is a singleton in its sample. The chain links TRBV6-1 to TRBJ1-3, with D unclear. V lost 7 bases, J lost 2 bases, and 15 bases lay in between. The CDR3 extends over 15 amino acids. CDR1 MNHNS and CDR2 SASEGT come from the germline V gene. CDR3 nucleotide sequence: TGTGCCAGCACTAAGGATTTAGATCCTGGAAACACCATATATTTT. It yields the protein CASTKDLDPGNTIYF.

The rearrangement links TRBV19 to TRBJ2-3; D is unresolved. Looked up from germline, CDR1 is LNHDA and CDR2 is SQIVND (reference sequence). Trimming removed 0 bases at V and 0 bases at J, with 7 bases between. CDR3 length equals 15 residues. In nucleotides, the CDR3 is TGTGCCAGTAGTATAGAGGGCGAGAGCACAGATACGCAGTATTTT. It encodes CASSIEGESTDTQYF.

V and J are TRBV6-5 and TRBJ1-5; tentative D call: TRBD1 (5 bases). Trimming took 2 bases from V and 7 from J, leaving 15 bases between them. The length of the CDR3 is 15 residues. Germline V gives CDR1 MNHEY, CDR2 SVGAGI. The CDR3 loop is CASSYGGGREQPQHF. Here the CDR3 DNA reads TGTGCCAGCAGTTACGGGGGAGGCAGGGAGCAGCCCCAGCATTTT.

This rearrangement joins TRBV19 to TRBJ1-5; no firm D call. Germline V lookup: CDR1 LNHDA, CDR2 SQIVND (reference sequence). V lost 1 base and J lost 2, with 12 bases in between. CDR3 length: 16 amino acids. CDR3 protein: CASSIVEQIGNQPQHF. The CDR3 DNA reads as TGTGCCAGTAGTATAGTGGAACAGATCGGCAATCAGCCCCAGCATTTT.

This chain joins TRBV14 and TRBJ1-1, with no clear D. CDR3 length: 13 amino acids. Germline CDR1 is SGHDN and CDR2 is FVKESK. Deletions cut 0 bases from V and 7 bases from J, with 9 bases between. The CDR3 nucleotides are TGTGCCAGCAGCCAAGACGGGATAGTTGAAGCTTTCTTT. Translating gives CASSQDGIVEAFF.

V is TRBV10-3 and J is TRBJ2-5, with D hard to call. Germline CDR1 and CDR2: ENHRY and SYGVKD. V lost 6 bases and J 5 bases, leaving 16 bases between the germline ends. This CDR3 has 14 amino acids. Here the CDR3 reads CAISPTTNKETQYF. CDR3 coding DNA: TGTGCCATCAGCCCTACAACGAACAAGGAGACCCAGTACTTC.

Remarks on this clone: The same CDR3 arises from other DNA sequences in this sample as well. The V and J genes are TRBV5-1 and TRBJ2-5; no clear D. The CDR3 runs 14 residues. Germline-derived CDR1 and CDR2 are SGHRS and YFSETQ. The V gene lost 0 bases and the J gene lost 5 bases, with 11 bases spanning the gap. The CDR3 loop reads CASSLEWGQETQYF. CDR3 sequence (DNA): TGCGCCAGCAGCTTGGAGTGGGGTCAGGAGACCCAGTACTTC.

The chain has TRBV7-9 and TRBJ2-4; TRBD1 might be the D (5 bases). V was clipped by 1 base and J by 0 bases, with 10 bases between them. This CDR3 is 16 amino acids long. Germline values: CDR1 SEHNR, CDR2 FQNEAQ (reference sequence). The DNA of the CDR3 is TGTGCCAGCAGCTTAGGGCAGGGAACAGCCAAAAACATTCAGTACTTC. Its protein is CASSLGQGTAKNIQYF.